Shown below are 10 T cell receptor beta chains from a single sample sequenced in a study of blood T cell repertoires in COVID-19 (TCRdb year 2020). The method was the immunoSEQ multiplex PCR assay. TCRdb re-hosts the immuneACCESS table, in-frame sequences only. Its copies lack some clones; in the studies checked, an unresolved V gene accounts for under half of them, and the cause for the rest is not known. The sample contains fewer than 500,000 clones, approximately 77% of them found a single time. The leading ten clones occupy about 1.2% of the sample. The sample taken for sequencing was peripheral blood. The receptors here all came from a human donor with acute or convalescent COVID-19. The donor label of this sample is uncertain.

The V gene is TRBV19, the J gene TRBJ2-7, with a possible D match to TRBD1 (7 bases). V lost 1 base to trimming and J lost 6 bases, with 10 bases between them. The CDR3 totals 13 residues. The V gene's germline CDR1 is LNHDA and CDR2 SQIVND (reference sequence). CDR3 sequence: CASSIAQGGEQYF. In DNA form, the CDR3 reads TGTGCCAGTAGTATAGCCCAGGGGGGCGAGCAGTACTTC.

The rearrangement links TRBV5-1 to TRBJ1-1, with a weak D call TRBD1 (6 bases). V lost 4 bases, J lost 3 bases, and 10 bases lay in between. Germline CDR1 reads SGHRS; CDR2 reads YFSETQ. This CDR3 has 13 amino acids. The CDR3 sequence is CASSLTGYTEAFF. The CDR3 nucleotides read TGCGCCAGCAGCCTTACAGGGTACACTGAAGCTTTCTTT. The full variable domain, in which reference TRBV5-1 and TRBJ1-1 provide the parts outside the CDR3, is KAGVTQTPRYLIKTRGQQVTLSCSPISGHRSVSWYQQTPGQGLQFLFEYFSETQRNKGNFPGRFSGRQFSNSRSEMNVSTLELGDSALYLCASSLTGYTEAFFGQGTRLTVV.

The chain employs TRBV7-2 and TRBJ1-1; weak D call: TRBD1 (6 bases). Germline CDR1 is SGHTA and CDR2 is FQGNSA. The CDR3 is 16 residues long. V lost 5 bases, J lost 8 bases, and 24 bases lay in between. As DNA, the CDR3 is TGTGCCAGCAGCCCCGAGGGGATAGGGGGACCCATAGAAGCTTTCTTT. This sequence encodes CASSPEGIGGPIEAFF. The complete variable domain, with remaining parts taken from reference TRBV7-2 and TRBJ1-1, reads GAGVSQSPSNKVTEKGKDVELRCDPISGHTALYWYRQSLGQGLEFLIYFQGNSAPDKSGLPSDRFSAERTGGSVSTLTIQRTQQEDSAVYLCASSPEGIGGPIEAFFGQGTRLTVV.

The rearrangement uses TRBV5-1 and TRBJ1-6; 7 bases align to TRBD1. Germline V lookup: CDR1 SGHRS, CDR2 YFSETQ. V shed 0 bases, J shed 9 bases, and the junction held 3 bases outside the gene matches. CDR3 length: 14 residues. The CDR3 DNA reads as TGCGCCAGCAGCTTGGGAACAGGGGCTTCACCCCTCCACTTT. Protein product: CASSLGTGASPLHF.

With respect to this clone: A read error may account for a junction end that differs from germline. The rearrangement joins TRBV18 to TRBJ1-2; 7 bases agree with TRBD1. The germline V gene has CDR1 KGHSH and CDR2 LQKENI. The CDR3 sequence is 14 residues long. The CDR3 reads CASAPGTANYGYTF. The CDR3 DNA is TGTGCCAGCGCACCCGGGACAGCGAACTATGGCTACACCTTC.

The CDR3 sequence is CAIRGTGLYEQYF. The CDR3 region has the DNA TGTGCCATCAGAGGGACAGGGTTGTACGAGCAGTACTTC. The V and J genes are TRBV10-3 and TRBJ2-7; 9 nucleotides align to TRBD1. V shed 6 bases and J 4 bases; nucleotides not matched to a gene: 4. This CDR3 is built from 13 residues. CDR1 is ENHRY and CDR2 is SYGVKD in the germline V gene.

This chain uses TRBV14 with TRBJ1-4; TRBD1 is a possible D gene (5 bases). Trimming cost V 4 bases and J 8 bases, with 17 bases left between them. The CDR3 covers 15 residues. Germline CDR1 SGHDN, CDR2 FVKESK. The CDR3: CASSRSGALGEKLFF. CDR3 nucleotide sequence: TGTGCCAGCAGCCGCAGTGGGGCACTGGGAGAAAAACTGTTTTTT.

This clone appeared once. V gene TRBV18 combines with J gene TRBJ2-7; 8 bases are a match to TRBD1. The CDR3 covers 14 residues. Germline V gene sequence: CDR1 KGHSH, CDR2 LQKENI. The J segment lost 0 bases and the V segment lost 2 bases, leaving 0 bases of the junction unmatched. CDR3 in amino acids: CASSPTGGSYEQYF. The CDR3 region has the DNA TGTGCCAGCTCACCAACAGGGGGCTCCTACGAGCAGTACTTC.

The chain uses TRBV6-5 and TRBJ1-2, with 8 bases identical to TRBD1. The V segment lost 7 bases and the J segment 4 bases; nucleotides outside the gene matches: 11. CDR1 MNHEY and CDR2 SVGAGI come from the germline V gene. The CDR3 has 15 amino acids. The CDR3, as DNA: TGTGCCAGCACTACCGCCGGGACAGGACCCTATGGCTACACCTTC. Protein sequence: CASTTAGTGPYGYTF.

This sequence joins TRBV7-9 and TRBJ1-1; tentative D call: TRBD1 (6 bases). Per germline, CDR1 SEHNR and CDR2 FQNEAQ (reference sequence). V lost 4 bases to trimming and J lost 0 bases, with 9 bases between them. This CDR3 has 14 amino acids. In DNA form, the CDR3 reads TGTGCCAGCAGCTGGGGACAAGTGAACACTGAAGCTTTCTTT. Translated: CASSWGQVNTEAFF. Complete variable domain (other parts from reference TRBV7-9 and TRBJ1-1): DTGVSQNPRHKITKRGQNVTFRCDPISEHNRLYWYRQTLGQGPEFLTYFQNEAQLEKSRLLSDRFSAERPKGSFSTLEIQRTEQGDSAMYLCASSWGQVNTEAFFGQGTRLTVV.